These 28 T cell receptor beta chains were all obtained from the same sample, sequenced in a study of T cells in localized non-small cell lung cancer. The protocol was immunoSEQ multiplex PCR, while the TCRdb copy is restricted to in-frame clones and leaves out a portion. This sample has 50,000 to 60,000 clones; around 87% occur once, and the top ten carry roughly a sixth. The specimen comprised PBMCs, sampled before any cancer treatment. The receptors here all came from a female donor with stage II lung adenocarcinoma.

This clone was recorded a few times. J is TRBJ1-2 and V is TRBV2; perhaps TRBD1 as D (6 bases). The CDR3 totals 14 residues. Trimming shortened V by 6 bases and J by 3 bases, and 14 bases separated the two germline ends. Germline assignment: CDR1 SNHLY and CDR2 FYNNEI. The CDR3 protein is CASRQGYLDYGYTF. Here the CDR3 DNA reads TGTGCCAGCAGACAGGGTTATCTGGACTATGGCTACACCTTC.

The CDR3 region has the DNA TGTGCCAGCAGTCGTACTAGCATCAATGAGCAGTTCTTC. Its protein is CASSRTSINEQFF. The gene calls are TRBV2 and TRBJ2-1; possibly TRBD2 for D (6 bases). Per the germline V gene, CDR1 is SNHLY and CDR2 is FYNNEI. The CDR3 has 13 amino acids. V was shortened by 5 bases and J by 6 bases, with 11 bases between the two germline ends.

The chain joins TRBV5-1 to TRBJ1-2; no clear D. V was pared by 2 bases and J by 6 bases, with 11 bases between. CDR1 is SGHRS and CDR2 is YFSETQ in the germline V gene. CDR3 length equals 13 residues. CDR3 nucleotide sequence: TGCGCCAGCAGCTTCGTCAGGTCTGATGGCTACACCTTC. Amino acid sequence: CASSFVRSDGYTF.

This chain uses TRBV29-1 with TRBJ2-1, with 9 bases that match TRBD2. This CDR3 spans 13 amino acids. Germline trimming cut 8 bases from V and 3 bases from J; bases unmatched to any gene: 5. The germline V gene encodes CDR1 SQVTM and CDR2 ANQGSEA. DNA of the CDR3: TGCAGCCTGCGGCGGGGGGGCTACAATGAGCAGTTCTTC. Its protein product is CSLRRGGYNEQFF.

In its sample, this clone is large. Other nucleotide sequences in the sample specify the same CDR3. The DNA of the CDR3 is TGTGCCAGCAGCTTAACAGGAACCCCTTACGAGCAGTACTTC. Protein: CASSLTGTPYEQYF. V and J are TRBV5-6 and TRBJ2-7; D is perhaps TRBD1 (5 bases). This CDR3 comprises 14 residues. CDR1 SGHDT and CDR2 YYEEEE come from the germline V gene. V lost 2 bases to trimming and J lost 4 bases, with 13 bases between them. Full variable domain (remainder filled in from reference TRBV5-6 and TRBJ2-7): DAGVTQSPTHLIKTRGQQVTLRCSPKSGHDTVSWYQQALGQGPQFIFQYYEEEERQRGNFPDRFSGHQFPNYSSELNVNALLLGDSALYLCASSLTGTPYEQYFGPGTRLTVT.

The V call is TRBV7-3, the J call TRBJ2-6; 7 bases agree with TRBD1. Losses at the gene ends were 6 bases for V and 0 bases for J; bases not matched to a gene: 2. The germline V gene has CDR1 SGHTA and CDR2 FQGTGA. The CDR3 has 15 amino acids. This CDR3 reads CASSHRGSGANVLTF. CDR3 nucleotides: TGTGCCAGCAGTCACAGGGGCTCTGGGGCCAACGTCCTGACTTTC.

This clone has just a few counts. CDR3 residues: CAISDPGSTEAFF. CDR3 coding DNA: TGTGCCATCAGTGACCCGGGGTCCACTGAAGCTTTCTTT. V gene TRBV10-3 combines with J gene TRBJ1-1; D unresolved. Germline V gene lookup returns CDR1 ENHRY and CDR2 SYGVKD. The CDR3 is 13 amino acids. V was cut by 3 bases and J by 4 bases, with 9 bases left in between.

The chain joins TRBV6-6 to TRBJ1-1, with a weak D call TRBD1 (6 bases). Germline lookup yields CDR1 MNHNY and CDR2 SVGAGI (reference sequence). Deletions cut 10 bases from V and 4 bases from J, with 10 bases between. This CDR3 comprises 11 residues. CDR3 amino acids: CAILRGTEAFF. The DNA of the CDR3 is TGTGCCATCCTCAGGGGCACTGAAGCTTTCTTT.

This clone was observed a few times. DNA of the CDR3: TGTGCCAGCAGCTTAAGAAGACGTGAGGAGTTGGCACCCCTCCACTTT. Protein sequence: CASSLRRREELAPLHF. The chain employs TRBV7-6 and TRBJ1-6, with unresolved D. This CDR3 spans 16 amino acids. Germline V gene data show CDR1 as SGHVS and CDR2 as FNYEAQ. V was pared by 2 bases and J by 11 bases, with 19 bases between.

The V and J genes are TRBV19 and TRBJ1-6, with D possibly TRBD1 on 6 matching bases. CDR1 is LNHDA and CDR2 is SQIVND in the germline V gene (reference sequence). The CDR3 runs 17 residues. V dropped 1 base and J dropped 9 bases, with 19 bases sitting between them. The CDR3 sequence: CASSIGGWGQRASPLHF. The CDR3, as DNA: TGTGCCAGTAGTATAGGAGGGTGGGGGCAAAGAGCTTCACCCCTCCACTTT.

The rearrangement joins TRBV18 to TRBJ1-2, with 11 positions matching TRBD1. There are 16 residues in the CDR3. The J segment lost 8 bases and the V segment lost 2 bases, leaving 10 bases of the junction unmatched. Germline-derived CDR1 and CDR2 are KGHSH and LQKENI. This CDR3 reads CASSPSLGQGVEGYTF. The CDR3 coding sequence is TGTGCCAGCTCACCAAGTTTGGGACAGGGGGTTGAAGGCTACACCTTC.

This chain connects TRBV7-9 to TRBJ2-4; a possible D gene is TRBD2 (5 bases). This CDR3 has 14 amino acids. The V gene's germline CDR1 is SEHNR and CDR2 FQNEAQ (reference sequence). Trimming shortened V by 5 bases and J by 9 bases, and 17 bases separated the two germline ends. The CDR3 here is CASSPDSASRIQYF. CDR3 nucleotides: TGTGCCAGCAGCCCGGACTCCGCCTCACGCATTCAGTACTTC.

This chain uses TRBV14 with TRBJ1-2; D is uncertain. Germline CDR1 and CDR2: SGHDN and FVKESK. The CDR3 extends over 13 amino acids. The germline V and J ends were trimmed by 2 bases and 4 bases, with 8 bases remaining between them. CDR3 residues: CASSQRGIYGYTF. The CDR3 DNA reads TGTGCCAGCAGCCAAAGAGGGATCTATGGCTACACCTTC. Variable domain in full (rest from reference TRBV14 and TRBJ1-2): EAGVTQFPSHSVIEKGQTVTLRCDPISGHDNLYWYRRVMGKEIKFLLHFVKESKQDESGMPNNRFLAERTGGTYSTLKVQPAELEDSGVYFCASSQRGIYGYTFGSGTRLTVV.

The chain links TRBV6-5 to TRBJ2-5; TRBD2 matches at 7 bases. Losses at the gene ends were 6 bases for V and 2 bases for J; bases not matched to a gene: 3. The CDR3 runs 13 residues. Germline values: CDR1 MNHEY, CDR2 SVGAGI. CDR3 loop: CASRSGGQETQYF. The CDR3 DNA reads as TGTGCCAGCAGGTCGGGGGGTCAAGAGACCCAGTACTTC.

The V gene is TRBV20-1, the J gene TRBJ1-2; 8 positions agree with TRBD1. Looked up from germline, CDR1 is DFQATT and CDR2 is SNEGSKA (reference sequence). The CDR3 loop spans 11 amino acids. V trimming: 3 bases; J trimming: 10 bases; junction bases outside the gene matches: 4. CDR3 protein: CSARGQAYYTF. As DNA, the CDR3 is TGCAGTGCTAGGGGACAGGCTTACTACACCTTC.

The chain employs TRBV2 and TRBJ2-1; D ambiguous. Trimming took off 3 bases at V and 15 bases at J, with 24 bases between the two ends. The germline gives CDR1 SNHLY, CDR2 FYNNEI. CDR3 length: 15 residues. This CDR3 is CASSELEISEQDPFF. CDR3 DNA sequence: TGTGCCAGCAGTGAGTTGGAAATCTCTGAGCAAGACCCGTTCTTC.

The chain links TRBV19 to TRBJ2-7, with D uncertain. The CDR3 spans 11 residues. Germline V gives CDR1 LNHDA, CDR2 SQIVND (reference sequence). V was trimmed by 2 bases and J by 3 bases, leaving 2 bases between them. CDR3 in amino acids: CASSINYEQYF. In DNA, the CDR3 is TGTGCCAGTAGTATAAACTACGAGCAGTACTTC.

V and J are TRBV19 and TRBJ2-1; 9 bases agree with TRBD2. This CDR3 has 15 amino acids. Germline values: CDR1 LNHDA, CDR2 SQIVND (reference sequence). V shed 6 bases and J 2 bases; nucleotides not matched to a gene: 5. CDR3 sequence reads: CASRTSGGTYNEQFF. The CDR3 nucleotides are TGTGCCAGTAGGACAAGCGGGGGGACCTACAATGAGCAGTTCTTC.

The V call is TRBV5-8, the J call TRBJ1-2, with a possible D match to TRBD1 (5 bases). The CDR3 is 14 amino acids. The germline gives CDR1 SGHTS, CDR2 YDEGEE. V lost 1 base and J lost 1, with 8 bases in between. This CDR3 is CASSLRQLNYGYTF. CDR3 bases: TGTGCCAGCAGCTTGCGACAGCTTAACTATGGCTACACCTTC.

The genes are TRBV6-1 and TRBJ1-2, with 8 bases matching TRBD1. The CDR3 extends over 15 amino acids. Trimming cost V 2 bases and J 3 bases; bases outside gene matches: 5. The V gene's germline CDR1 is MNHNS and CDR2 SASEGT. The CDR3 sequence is CASSESGTGYYGYTF. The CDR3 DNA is TGTGCCAGCAGTGAAAGTGGGACAGGTTACTATGGCTACACCTTC.

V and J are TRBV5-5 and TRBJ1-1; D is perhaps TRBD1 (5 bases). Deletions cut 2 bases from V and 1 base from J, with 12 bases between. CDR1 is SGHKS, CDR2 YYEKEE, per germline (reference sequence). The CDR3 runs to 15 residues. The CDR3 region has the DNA TGTGCCAGCAGCTTCTCGGGGGGATGGAACACTGAAGCTTTCTTT. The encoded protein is CASSFSGGWNTEAFF.

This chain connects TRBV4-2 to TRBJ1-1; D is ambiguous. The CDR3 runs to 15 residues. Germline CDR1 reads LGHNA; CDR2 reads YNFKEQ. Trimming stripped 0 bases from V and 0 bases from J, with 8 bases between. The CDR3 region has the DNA TGTGCCAGCAGCCAAGATCTGAGACTGAACACTGAAGCTTTCTTT. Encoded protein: CASSQDLRLNTEAFF.

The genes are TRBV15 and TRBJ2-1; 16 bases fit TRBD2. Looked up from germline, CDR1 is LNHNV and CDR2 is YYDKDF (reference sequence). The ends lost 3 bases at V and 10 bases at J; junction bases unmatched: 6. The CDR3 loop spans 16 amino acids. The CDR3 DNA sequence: TGTGCCACCAGCAGGGGACTAGCGGGGGGGCGAGAGGAGCAGTTCTTC. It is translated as CATSRGLAGGREEQFF.

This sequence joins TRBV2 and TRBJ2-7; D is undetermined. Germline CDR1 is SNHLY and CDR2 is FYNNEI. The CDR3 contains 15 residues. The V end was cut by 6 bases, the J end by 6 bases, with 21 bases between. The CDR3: CASRSRPSEKVEQYF. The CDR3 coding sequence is TGTGCCAGCAGGTCCCGACCCTCGGAGAAGGTCGAGCAGTACTTC.

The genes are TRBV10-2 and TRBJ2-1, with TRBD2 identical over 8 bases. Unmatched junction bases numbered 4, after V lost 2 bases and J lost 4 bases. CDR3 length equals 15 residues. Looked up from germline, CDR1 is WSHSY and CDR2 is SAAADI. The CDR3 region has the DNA TGCGCCAGCAGTGAGGGGGCGGGGGGATACAATGAGCAGTTCTTC. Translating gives CASSEGAGGYNEQFF.

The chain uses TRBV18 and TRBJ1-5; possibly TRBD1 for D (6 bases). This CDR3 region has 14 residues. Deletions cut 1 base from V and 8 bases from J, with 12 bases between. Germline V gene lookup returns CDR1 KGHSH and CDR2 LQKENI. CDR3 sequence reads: CASSPRGGVEPQHF. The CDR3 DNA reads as TGTGCCAGCTCACCACGAGGGGGGGTGGAGCCCCAGCATTTT. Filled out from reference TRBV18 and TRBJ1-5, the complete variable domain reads NAGVMQNPRHLVRRRGQEARLRCSPMKGHSHVYWYRQLPEEGLKFMVYLQKENIIDESGMPKERFSAEFPKEGPSILRIQQVVRGDSAAYFCASSPRGGVEPQHFGDGTRLSIL.

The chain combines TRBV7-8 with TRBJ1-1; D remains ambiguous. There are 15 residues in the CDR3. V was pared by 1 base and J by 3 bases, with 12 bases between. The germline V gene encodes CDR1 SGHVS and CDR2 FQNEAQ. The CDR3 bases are TGTGCCAGCAGCTTAGAACACGCGGGAGACACTGAAGCTTTCTTT. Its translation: CASSLEHAGDTEAFF.

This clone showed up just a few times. CDR3 region: CASSLGPQETQYF. CDR3 in DNA: TGTGCCAGCAGCTTAGGACCACAAGAGACCCAGTACTTC. The chain employs TRBV11-2 and TRBJ2-5; D is undetermined. V lost 1 base, J lost 2 bases, and 5 bases lay in between. The germline V gene encodes CDR1 SGHAT and CDR2 FQNNGV. The CDR3 has 13 residues.